Sequencing of this T cell receptor beta chain was carried out in a study of blood T cell repertoires in COVID-19. Study-wide background: From T cells, B-cell-depleted T cells, or PBMCs came the material, which was cDNA or gDNA.

Looked up from germline, CDR1 is LGHDT and CDR2 is YNNKEL (reference sequence). The junction had 3 bases not matched to a gene; V was cut back by 6 bases and J by 3 bases. This CDR3 comprises 13 residues. Source study methods: By means of reference gene primer amplification, nucleated cell counts were estimated. TCRdb's table, derived via immunoSEQ multiplex PCR, lists solely in-frame clones and lacks some. That table furnishes V, J and clone size, whereas the DNA furnished D and trimming. The sample consists of some 300,000 clones, 70% to 90% of them appearing once. This receptor was obtained from a woman between 25 and 40 years old who had recovered from COVID-19. Sequencing was done on a sample of peripheral blood. V is TRBV3-1 (or the pseudogene TRBV3-2) and J is TRBJ2-7, with 9 positions matching TRBD1. CDR3 amino acids: CASSRQGGYEQYF. The CDR3 region has the DNA TGTGCCAGCAGTCGACAGGGGGGCTACGAGCAGTACTTC.